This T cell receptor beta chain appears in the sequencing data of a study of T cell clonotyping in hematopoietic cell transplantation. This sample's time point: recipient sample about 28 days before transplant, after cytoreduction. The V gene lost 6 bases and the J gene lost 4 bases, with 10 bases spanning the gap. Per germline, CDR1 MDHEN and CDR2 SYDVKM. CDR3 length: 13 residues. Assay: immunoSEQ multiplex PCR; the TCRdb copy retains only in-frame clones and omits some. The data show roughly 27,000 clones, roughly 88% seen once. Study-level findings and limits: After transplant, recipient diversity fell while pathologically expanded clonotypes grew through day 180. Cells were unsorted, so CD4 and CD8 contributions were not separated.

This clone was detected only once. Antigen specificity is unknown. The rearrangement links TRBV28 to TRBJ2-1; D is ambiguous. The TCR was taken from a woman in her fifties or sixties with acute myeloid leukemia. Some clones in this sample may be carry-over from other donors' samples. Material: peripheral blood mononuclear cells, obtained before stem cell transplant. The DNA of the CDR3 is TGTGCCAGCAGGGTCACAATGTACAATGAGCAGTTCTTC. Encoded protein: CASRVTMYNEQFF.